The rows below give T cell receptor beta chains drawn from one sample of a study of control samples from healthy donors and cancer patients. Profiled with immunoSEQ multiplex PCR; TCRdb holds only in-frame clones, not every one. The sample gives approximately 210,000 clones, 91% of which show up once; 1.8% is in the top ten. The sample consisted of blood. These receptors were collected from a young man in good health. The CDR3 runs from the conserved cysteine through the conserved F or W. Each record gives: CDR3 DNA, CDR3 protein, J gene, clone size, D gene, V gene. D genes are given only for firm matches. Size values are once, few and many counts, or a class for expanded clones, and some rows have none.

DNA: TGTGCCAGTAGTACACACCAGGGGGGGCGTGAAGCTTTCTTT; CDR3: CASSTHQGGREAFF; J: TRBJ1-1; size: -; D: TRBD1; V: TRBV19
DNA: TGTGCCAGCAGCTCCTTTGGGGGGGGCCGTACAGATACGCAGTATTTT; CDR3: CASSSFGGGRTDTQYF; J: TRBJ2-3; size: -; D: -; V: TRBV3-1/TRBV3-2
DNA: TGCGCCAGCAGTCATCCGGGGGGGAACACTGAAGCTTTCTTT; CDR3: CASSHPGGNTEAFF; J: TRBJ1-1; size: once; D: -; V: TRBV23-1
DNA: TGTGCCACCCGCCCGGGACAGGGAGGGATGGAGACCCAGTACTTC; CDR3: CATRPGQGGMETQYF; J: TRBJ2-5; size: -; D: TRBD1; V: TRBV5-8
DNA: TGTGCCACCAGCACCGGGACAGGGGGTTACGAGCAGTACTTC; CDR3: CATSTGTGGYEQYF; J: TRBJ2-7; size: -; D: TRBD1; V: TRBV24-1
DNA: TGCAGCGTCCTCCCATCGGGGGCTAACTATGGCTACACCTTC; CDR3: CSVLPSGANYGYTF; J: TRBJ1-2; size: -; D: -; V: TRBV29-1
DNA: TGTGCCAGCAGCGTCTCTAGCGGGGGGGCCCCATCTGAGCAGTTCTTC; CDR3: CASSVSSGGAPSEQFF; J: TRBJ2-1; size: -; D: TRBD2; V: TRBV7-6
DNA: TGCGCCAGCAGCTTGGAGGGACAGTCACGTTCACCCCTCCACTTT; CDR3: CASSLEGQSRSPLHF; J: TRBJ1-6; size: -; D: TRBD1; V: TRBV5-1
DNA: TGTGCCAGTACCCGGGACAGGGTCGGGGGCTACACCTTC; CDR3: CASTRDRVGGYTF; J: TRBJ1-2; size: once; D: TRBD1; V: TRBV19
DNA: TGTGCCAGCAGCCAAATTACAGGGGGCTATGGTGGCTACACCTTC; CDR3: CASSQITGGYGGYTF; J: TRBJ1-2; size: few; D: TRBD1; V: TRBV3-1/TRBV3-2
DNA: TGTGCCAGCAGTGAACCCAGCGGGGTGGTCTACAATGAGCAGTTCTTC; CDR3: CASSEPSGVVYNEQFF; J: TRBJ2-1; size: -; D: TRBD2; V: TRBV6-1
DNA: TGTGCCAGCAGTCCGGGGACTAGCGTGCACGAGCAGTACTTC; CDR3: CASSPGTSVHEQYF; J: TRBJ2-7; size: -; D: TRBD2; V: TRBV27
DNA: TGTGCCAGCAGCTCGGCCCGTAGCGGGGGAAGCTCCTACGAGCAGTACTTC; CDR3: CASSSARSGGSSYEQYF; J: TRBJ2-7; size: -; D: TRBD2; V: TRBV7-2
DNA: TGTGCCAGCAGTGGACAGGGGGGTGGCTACACCTTC; CDR3: CASSGQGGGYTF; J: TRBJ1-2; size: -; D: TRBD1; V: TRBV12-3/TRBV12-4
DNA: TGTGCCAGCAGTCCAACAGGGGGCATAGGGTATGGCTACACCTTC; CDR3: CASSPTGGIGYGYTF; J: TRBJ1-2; size: -; D: TRBD1; V: TRBV6-5
DNA: TGTGCCAGCAGCTCCGGCCTGGGGACTAGCGGGGGGACCGCCTACGAGCAGTACTTC; CDR3: CASSSGLGTSGGTAYEQYF; J: TRBJ2-7; size: once; D: TRBD2; V: TRBV5-4
DNA: TGTGCCAGCAGTTTACGGCTAGCGGGGACCTCCTACGAGCAGTACTTC; CDR3: CASSLRLAGTSYEQYF; J: TRBJ2-7; size: -; D: TRBD2; V: TRBV27
DNA: TGTGCCAGCAGTGAAGGAGGGGGTCTGGGTCAGCCCCAGCATTTT; CDR3: CASSEGGGLGQPQHF; J: TRBJ1-5; size: -; D: -; V: TRBV2
DNA: TGCAGCGTTAGACAGGCGTCGACCTACGAGCAGTACTTC; CDR3: CSVRQASTYEQYF; J: TRBJ2-7; size: -; D: -; V: TRBV29-1
DNA: TGTGCCAGCAGTTTGGGTACCGGAAAACTGTTTTTT; CDR3: CASSLGTGKLFF; J: TRBJ1-4; size: -; D: -; V: TRBV12-3/TRBV12-4
DNA: TGCGCCAGCAGCTGGGGACGGCCTTTGAATGAAAAACTGTTTTTT; CDR3: CASSWGRPLNEKLFF; J: TRBJ1-4; size: -; D: -; V: TRBV5-1
DNA: TGTGCCAGCAGCTTACGGGGAATTGATTACAATGAGCAGTTCTTC; CDR3: CASSLRGIDYNEQFF; J: TRBJ2-1; size: few; D: -; V: TRBV7-9
DNA: TGTGCCAGCAGCGAGGGTCCCCGGCAGGGGAACGTCAATGGCTACACCTTC; CDR3: CASSEGPRQGNVNGYTF; J: TRBJ1-2; size: -; D: -; V: TRBV27